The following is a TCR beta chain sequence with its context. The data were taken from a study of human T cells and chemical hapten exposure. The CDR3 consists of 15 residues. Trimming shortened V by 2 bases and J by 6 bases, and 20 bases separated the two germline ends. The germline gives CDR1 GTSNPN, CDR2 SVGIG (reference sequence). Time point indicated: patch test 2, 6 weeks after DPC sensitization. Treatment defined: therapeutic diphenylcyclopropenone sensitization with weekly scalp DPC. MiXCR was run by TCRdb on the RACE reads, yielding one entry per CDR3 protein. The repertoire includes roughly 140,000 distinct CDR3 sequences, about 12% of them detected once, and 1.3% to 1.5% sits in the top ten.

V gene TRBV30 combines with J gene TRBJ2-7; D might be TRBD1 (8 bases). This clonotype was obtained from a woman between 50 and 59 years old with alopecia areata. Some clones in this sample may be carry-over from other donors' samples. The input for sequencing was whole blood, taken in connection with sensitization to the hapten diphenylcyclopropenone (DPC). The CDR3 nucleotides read TGTGCCTGGAGTCAGCCGGACAGGGAGGGTACCGAGCAGTACTTC. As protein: CAWSQPDREGTEQYF.